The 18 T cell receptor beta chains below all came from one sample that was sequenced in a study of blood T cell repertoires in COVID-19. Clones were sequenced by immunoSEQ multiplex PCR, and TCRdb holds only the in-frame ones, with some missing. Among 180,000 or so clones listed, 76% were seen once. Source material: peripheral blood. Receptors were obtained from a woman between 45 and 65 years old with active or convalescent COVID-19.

CDR3: CASSKVLRAGPGANVLTF. CDR3 DNA sequence: TGTGCCAGCAGCAAAGTTTTACGGGCGGGGCCTGGGGCCAACGTCCTGACTTTC. The J gene is TRBJ2-6, the V gene TRBV21-1; the listed D gene, TRBD2, was not tested against the DNA. TRBV21-1 is designated a pseudogene. The CDR3 has 18 amino acids.

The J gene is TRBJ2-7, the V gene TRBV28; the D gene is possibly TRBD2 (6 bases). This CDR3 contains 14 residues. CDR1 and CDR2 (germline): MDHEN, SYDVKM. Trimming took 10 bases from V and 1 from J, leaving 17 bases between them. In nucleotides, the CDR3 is TGTGCCACCTACTTGGGAGGCGTTTCCTACGAGCAGTACTTC. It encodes CATYLGGVSYEQYF.

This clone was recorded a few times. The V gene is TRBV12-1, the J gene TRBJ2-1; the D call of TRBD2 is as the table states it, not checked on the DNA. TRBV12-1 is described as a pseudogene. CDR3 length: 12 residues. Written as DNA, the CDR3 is TGTGCCAGCGTCCTAGCCTACAATGAGCAGTTCTTC. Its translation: CASVLAYNEQFF.

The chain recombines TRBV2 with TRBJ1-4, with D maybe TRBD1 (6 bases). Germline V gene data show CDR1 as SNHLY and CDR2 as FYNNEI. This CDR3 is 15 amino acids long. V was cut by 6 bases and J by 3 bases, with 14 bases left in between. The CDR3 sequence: CASSAQGKANEKLFF. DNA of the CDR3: TGTGCCAGCAGCGCCCAGGGGAAGGCTAATGAAAAACTGTTTTTT.

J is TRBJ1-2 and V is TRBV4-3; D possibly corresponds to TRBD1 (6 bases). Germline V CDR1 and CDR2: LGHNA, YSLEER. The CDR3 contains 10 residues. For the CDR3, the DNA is TGCGCGCTGCCAGGGGATGGCTACACCTTC. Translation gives CALPGDGYTF.

CDR3 sequence reads: CASSWAGLDYEQYF. In DNA form, the CDR3 reads TGTGCCAGCAGTTGGGCAGGACTAGACTACGAGCAGTACTTC. V gene TRBV27 combines with J gene TRBJ2-7, with 7 bases identical to TRBD2. Trimming cost V 4 bases and J 3 bases; bases outside gene matches: 6. The germline V gene has CDR1 MNHEY and CDR2 SMNVEV (reference sequence). CDR3 length: 14 residues.

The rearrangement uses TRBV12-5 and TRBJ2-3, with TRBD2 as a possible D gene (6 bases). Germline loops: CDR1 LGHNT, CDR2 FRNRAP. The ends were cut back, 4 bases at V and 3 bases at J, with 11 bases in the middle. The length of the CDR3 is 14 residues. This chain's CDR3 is CASGSGVDTDTQYF. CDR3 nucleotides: TGTGCTAGTGGTTCGGGGGTGGATACAGATACGCAGTATTTT.

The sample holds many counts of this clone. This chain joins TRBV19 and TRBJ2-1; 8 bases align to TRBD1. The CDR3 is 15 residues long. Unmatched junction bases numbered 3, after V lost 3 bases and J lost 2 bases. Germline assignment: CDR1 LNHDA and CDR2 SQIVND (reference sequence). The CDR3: CASSILDRAYNEQFF. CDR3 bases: TGTGCCAGTAGTATTTTGGACAGGGCCTACAATGAGCAGTTCTTC.

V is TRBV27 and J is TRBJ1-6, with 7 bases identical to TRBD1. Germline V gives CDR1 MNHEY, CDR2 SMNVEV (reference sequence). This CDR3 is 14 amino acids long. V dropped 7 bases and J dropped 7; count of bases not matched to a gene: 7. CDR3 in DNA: TGTGCCAGCACCCTACAGGGGTTAAATTCACCCCTCCACTTT. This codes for CASTLQGLNSPLHF.

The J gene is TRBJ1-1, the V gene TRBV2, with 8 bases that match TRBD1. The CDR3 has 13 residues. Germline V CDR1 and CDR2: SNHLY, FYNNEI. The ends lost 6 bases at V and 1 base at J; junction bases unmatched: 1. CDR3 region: CASRGQGNTEAFF. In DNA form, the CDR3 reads TGTGCCAGCAGAGGACAGGGGAACACTGAAGCTTTCTTT.

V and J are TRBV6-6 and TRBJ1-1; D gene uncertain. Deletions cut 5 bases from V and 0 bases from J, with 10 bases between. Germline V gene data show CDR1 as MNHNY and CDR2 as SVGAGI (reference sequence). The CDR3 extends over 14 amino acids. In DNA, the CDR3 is TGTGCCAGCAGTCTCGGAGCTATGAACACTGAAGCTTTCTTT. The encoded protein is CASSLGAMNTEAFF.

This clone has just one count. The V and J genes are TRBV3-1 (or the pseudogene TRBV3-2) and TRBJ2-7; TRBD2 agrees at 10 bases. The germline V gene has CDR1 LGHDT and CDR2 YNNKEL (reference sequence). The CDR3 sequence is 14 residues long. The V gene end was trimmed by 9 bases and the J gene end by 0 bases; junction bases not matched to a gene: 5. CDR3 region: CASKRTSGSYEQYF. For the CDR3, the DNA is TGTGCCAGTAAGAGGACTAGCGGCTCCTACGAGCAGTACTTC.

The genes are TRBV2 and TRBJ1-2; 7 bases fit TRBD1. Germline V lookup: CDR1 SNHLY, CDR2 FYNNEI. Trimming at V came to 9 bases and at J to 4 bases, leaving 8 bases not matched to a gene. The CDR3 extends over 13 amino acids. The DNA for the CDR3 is TGTGCCAGGAGGAATTGGGACAGCTATGGCTACACCTTC. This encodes CARRNWDSYGYTF. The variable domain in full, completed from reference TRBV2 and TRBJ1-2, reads EPEVTQTPSHQVTQMGQEVILRCVPISNHLYFYWYRQILGQKVEFLVSFYNNEISEKSEIFDDQFSVERPDGSNFTLKIRSTKLEDSAMYFCARRNWDSYGYTFGSGTRLTVV.

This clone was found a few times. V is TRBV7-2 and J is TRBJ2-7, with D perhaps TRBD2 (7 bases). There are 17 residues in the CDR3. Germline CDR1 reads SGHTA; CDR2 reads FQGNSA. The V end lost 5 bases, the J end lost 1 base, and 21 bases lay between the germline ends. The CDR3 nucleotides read TGTGCCAGCAGCCCCCGGGGAGGGGGACTTTCATCCTACGAGCAGTACTTC. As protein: CASSPRGGGLSSYEQYF. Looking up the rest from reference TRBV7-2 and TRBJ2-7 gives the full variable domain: GAGVSQSPSNKVTEKGKDVELRCDPISGHTALYWYRQSLGQGLEFLIYFQGNSAPDKSGLPSDRFSAERTGGSVSTLTIQRTQQEDSAVYLCASSPRGGGLSSYEQYFGPGTRLTVT.

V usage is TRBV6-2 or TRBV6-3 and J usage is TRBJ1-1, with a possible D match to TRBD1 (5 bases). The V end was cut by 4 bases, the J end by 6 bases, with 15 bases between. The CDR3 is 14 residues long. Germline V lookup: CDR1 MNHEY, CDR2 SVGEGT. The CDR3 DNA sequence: TGTGCCAGCAGTTTAGGGGTCCCCGTCCCTGAAGCTTTCTTT. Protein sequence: CASSLGVPVPEAFF.

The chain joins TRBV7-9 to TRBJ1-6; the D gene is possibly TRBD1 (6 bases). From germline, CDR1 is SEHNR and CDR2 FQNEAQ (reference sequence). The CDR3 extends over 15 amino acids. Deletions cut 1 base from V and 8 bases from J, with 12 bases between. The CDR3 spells CASSLGGGGHSPLHF. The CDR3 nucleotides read TGTGCCAGCAGCTTAGGGGGGGGCGGGCATTCACCCCTCCACTTT.

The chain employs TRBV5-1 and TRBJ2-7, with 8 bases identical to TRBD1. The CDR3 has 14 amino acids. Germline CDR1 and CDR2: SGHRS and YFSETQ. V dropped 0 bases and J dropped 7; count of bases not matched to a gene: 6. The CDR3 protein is CASSLGAGGREQYF. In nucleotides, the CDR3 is TGCGCCAGCAGCTTGGGGGCAGGGGGCCGGGAGCAGTACTTC.

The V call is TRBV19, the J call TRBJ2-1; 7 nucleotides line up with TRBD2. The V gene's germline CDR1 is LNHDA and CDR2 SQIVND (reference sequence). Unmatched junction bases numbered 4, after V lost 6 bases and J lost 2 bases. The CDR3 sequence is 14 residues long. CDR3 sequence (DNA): TGTGCCAGTAGCCTAGCGGATGCCTACAATGAGCAGTTCTTC. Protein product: CASSLADAYNEQFF.